What follows is one TCR beta chain and its context. The PCR ran on 60 Vbeta and 13 Jbeta primers. Sequencing was performed with immunoSEQ multiplex PCR; in TCRdb, only in-frame clones are kept and a portion is missing. Its table lists around 45,000 clones. CDR1 and CDR2 (germline): MNHNS, SASEGT. CDR3 length: 14 residues. Trimming pared 6 bases from V and 7 bases from J, leaving 16 bases between. The data stem from a study of cytomegalovirus exposure and HLA in healthy donors. This receptor was obtained from a woman in her 30s in good health and CMV-seronegative. Source material: PBMCs. The gene calls are TRBV6-1 and TRBJ1-5; D perhaps matches TRBD1 (5 bases). This CDR3 is CASRGTLTDQPQHF. CDR3 DNA sequence: TGTGCCAGCAGAGGGACTTTAACGGACCAGCCCCAGCATTTT.